This T cell receptor beta chain came from a study of blood T cells in healthy people across ages. A sample-barcoded 5' primer and a J-beta primer mix were used in a second PCR of about 7 to 12 cycles. Each single sample gave us at least 3 million CDR3-containing paired-end reads. TCRdb re-called the 5' RACE reads with MiXCR, one entry per CDR3 protein. Of 1,300,000 or so distinct CDR3 sequences detected, roughly 60% appear once; the ten largest clones hold over 5%. This clonotype has a handful of counts. Its cognate antigen is unknown. CDR3 length: 14 residues. Germline CDR1 is MGHRA and CDR2 is YSYEKL. Regarding the study as a whole: Among T cells, TCR beta diversity per million cells dropped roughly linearly as age rose. Donors of long life had a larger count of naive CD4+ cells and greater diversity than aged donors.

The rearrangement links TRBV4-1 to TRBJ2-5; D gene ambiguous. Gene TRBJ2-7 matches the end of the DNA better, so the J call may be wrong. The TCR comes from a man aged 18 to 35 in good health. The sample taken for sequencing was blood. The CDR3 loop reads CASSQVGVGYEQYF. DNA for the CDR3: TGCGCCAGCAGCCAAGTGGGTGTCGGGTACGAGCAGTACTTC.